The sample holds a few counts of the clone carrying this TCR beta chain. This may stem from a read error, because a much larger clone lies one nucleotide away. The sample is drawn from a study of blood T cells in healthy people across ages. CDR1 is MDHEN, CDR2 SYDVKM, per germline. The V end lost 7 bases, the J end lost 7 bases, and 20 bases lay between the germline ends. This CDR3 region has 14 residues. A second about 7 to 12 cycle PCR used barcoded and J-beta primers. TCRdb independently ran MiXCR on the 5' RACE reads; one entry per CDR3 protein. The sample has hundreds of thousands of distinct CDR3 sequences, about 34% seen once; the top ten hold over 15%.

The sequenced sample consisted of blood. The J gene is TRBJ2-7, the V gene TRBV28; D tentatively reads TRBD1 or TRBD2 (5 bases each). The receptor was isolated from a woman over 75 in good health. CDR3 sequence reads: CASTSGPRYNEQYF. In nucleotides, the CDR3 is TGTGCCAGCACTTCGGGGCCAAGATACAATGAGCAGTACTTC.